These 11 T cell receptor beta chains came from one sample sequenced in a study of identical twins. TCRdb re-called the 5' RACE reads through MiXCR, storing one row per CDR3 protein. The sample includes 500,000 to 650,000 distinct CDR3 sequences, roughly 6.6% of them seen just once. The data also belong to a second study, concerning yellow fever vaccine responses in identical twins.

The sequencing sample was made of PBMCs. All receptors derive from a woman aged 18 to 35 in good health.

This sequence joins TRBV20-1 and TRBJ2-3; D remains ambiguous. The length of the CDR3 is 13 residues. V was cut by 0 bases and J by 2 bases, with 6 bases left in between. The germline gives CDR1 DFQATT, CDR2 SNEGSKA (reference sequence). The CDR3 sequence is CSARDMNTDTQYF. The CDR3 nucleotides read TGCAGTGCTAGAGATATGAACACAGATACGCAGTATTTT.

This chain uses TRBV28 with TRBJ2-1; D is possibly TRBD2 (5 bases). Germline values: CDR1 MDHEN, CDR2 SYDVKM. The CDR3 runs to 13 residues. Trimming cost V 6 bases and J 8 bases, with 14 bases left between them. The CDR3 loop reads CASSRPGKDEQFF. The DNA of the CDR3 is TGTGCCAGCAGCCGCCCGGGGAAAGATGAGCAGTTCTTC.

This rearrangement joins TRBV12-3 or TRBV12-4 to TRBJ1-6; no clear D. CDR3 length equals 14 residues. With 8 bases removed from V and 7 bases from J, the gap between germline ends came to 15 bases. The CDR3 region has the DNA TGTGCCAGCGGGAAATCGCAGAAAAATTCACCCCTCCACTTT. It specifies CASGKSQKNSPLHF.

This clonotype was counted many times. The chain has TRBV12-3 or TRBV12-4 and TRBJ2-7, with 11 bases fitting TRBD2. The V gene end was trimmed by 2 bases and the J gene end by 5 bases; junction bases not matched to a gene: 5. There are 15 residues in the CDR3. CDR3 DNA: TGTGCCAGCAGTTTATTCCTAGCGGGAGGAAACGAGCAGTACTTC. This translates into CASSLFLAGGNEQYF.

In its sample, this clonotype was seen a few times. Written as DNA, the CDR3 is TGCGCCAGCAGCTCAGGACAGGCGAGCACAGATACGCAGTATTTT. This translates into CASSSGQASTDTQYF. The rearrangement links TRBV5-1 to TRBJ2-3; 7 bases are a match to TRBD1. Germline CDR1 SGHRS, CDR2 YFSETQ. The J segment lost 0 bases and the V segment lost 3 bases, leaving 4 bases of the junction unmatched. The CDR3 is made up of 15 amino acids.

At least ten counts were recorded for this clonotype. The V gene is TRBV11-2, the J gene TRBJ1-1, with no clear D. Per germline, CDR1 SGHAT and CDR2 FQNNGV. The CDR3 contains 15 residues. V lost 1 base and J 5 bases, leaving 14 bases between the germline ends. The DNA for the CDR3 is TGTGCCAGCAGCTTAGGGGCAGGAGGTCTTACTGAAGCTTTCTTT. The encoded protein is CASSLGAGGLTEAFF.

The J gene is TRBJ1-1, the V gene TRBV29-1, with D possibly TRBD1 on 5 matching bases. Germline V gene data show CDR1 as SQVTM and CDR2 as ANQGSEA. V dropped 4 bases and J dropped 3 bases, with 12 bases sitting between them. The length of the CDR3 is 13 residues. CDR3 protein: CSVVRGMDTEAFF. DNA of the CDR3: TGCAGCGTTGTAAGGGGAATGGACACTGAAGCTTTCTTT.

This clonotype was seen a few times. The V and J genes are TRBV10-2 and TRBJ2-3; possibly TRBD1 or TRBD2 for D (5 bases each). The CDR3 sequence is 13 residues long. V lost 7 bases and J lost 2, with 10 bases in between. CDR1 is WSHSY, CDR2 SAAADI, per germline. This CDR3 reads CASMGPHTDTQYF. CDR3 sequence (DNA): TGCGCCAGCATGGGACCGCACACAGATACGCAGTATTTT.

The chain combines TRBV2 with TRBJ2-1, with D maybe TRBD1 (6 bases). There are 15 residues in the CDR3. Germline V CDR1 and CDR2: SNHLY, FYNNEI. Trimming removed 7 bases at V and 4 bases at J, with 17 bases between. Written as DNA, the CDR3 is TGTGCCAGCATCCCCGGGGCAGGGGCTTACAATGAGCAGTTCTTC. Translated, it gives CASIPGAGAYNEQFF.

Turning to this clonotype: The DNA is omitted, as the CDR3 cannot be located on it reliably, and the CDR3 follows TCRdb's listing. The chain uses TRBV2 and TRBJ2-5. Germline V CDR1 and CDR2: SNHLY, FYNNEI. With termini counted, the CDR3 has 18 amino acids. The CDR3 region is CACSFYVCVWWNQETQYF.

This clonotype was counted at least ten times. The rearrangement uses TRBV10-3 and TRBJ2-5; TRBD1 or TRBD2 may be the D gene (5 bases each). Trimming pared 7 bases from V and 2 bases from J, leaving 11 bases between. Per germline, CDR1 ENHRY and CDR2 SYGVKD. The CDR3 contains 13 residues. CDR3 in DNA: TGTGCCATCACATGGGGGATTCAAGAGACCCAGTACTTC. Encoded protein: CAITWGIQETQYF.